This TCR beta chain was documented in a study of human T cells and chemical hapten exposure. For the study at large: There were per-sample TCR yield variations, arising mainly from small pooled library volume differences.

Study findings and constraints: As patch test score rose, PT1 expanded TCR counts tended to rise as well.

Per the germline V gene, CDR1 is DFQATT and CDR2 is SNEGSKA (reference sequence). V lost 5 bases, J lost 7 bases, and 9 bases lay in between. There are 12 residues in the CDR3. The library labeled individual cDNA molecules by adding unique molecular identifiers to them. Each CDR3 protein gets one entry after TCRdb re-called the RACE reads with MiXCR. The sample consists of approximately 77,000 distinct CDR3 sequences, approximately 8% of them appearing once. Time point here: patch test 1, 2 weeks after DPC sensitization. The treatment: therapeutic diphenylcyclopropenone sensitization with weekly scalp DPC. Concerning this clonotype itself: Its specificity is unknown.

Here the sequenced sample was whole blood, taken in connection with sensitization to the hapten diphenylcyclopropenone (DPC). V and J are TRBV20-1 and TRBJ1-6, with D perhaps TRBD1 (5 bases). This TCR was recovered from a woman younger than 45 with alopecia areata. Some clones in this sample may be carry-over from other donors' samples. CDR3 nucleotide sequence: TGCAGTGCTGGGGGGGGAAATTCACCCCTCCACTTT. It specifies CSAGGGNSPLHF.